This record looks at one T cell receptor (beta chain) sequence and its context. Profiling relied on immunoSEQ multiplex PCR, and the TCRdb table lists in-frame clones only, not all of them. Among under 200,000 clones listed, roughly 94% were seen once. This sample is drawn from a study of T cell responses to AZD1222 COVID-19 vaccine. The J segment lost 3 bases and the V segment lost 6 bases, leaving 5 bases of the junction unmatched. The germline V gene has CDR1 MNHEY and CDR2 SVGAGI. This CDR3 region has 13 residues. The chain combines TRBV6-5 with TRBJ2-7, with 7 bases lining up with TRBD1. This TCR was recovered from an adult in good health. This material consisted of peripheral blood, taken on day 0 of AZD1222 vaccination. The CDR3 sequence is CASSQDRNYEQYF. Written as DNA, the CDR3 is TGTGCCAGCAGCCAGGACAGGAACTACGAGCAGTACTTC.